This T cell receptor (beta chain) was captured in a study of Ad26.COV2.S vaccination and SARS-CoV-2 variants. Points from the study as a whole: Considerable breadth of spike-specific CD8+ and CD4+ T cell responses has reportedly been documented following vaccination. Greater spike-specific TCR breadth was seen in vaccine recipients than in placebo recipients. Researchers reported similar non-spike TCR breadth in vaccine and placebo recipients. Researchers cautioned that TCR breadth and depth analyses may have underestimated total T cell responses.

Sequenced by immunoSEQ multiplex PCR; TCRdb stores in-frame clones only, minus some. Of roughly 40,000 clones in the sample, 83% were seen once. Germline-derived CDR1 and CDR2 are LGHDT and YNNKEL (reference sequence). J gave up 3 bases and V 4 bases, and 8 bases lay outside the gene matches. CDR3 length: 15 residues. In the case of this clone: The antigen is undetermined.

This rearrangement joins TRBV3-1 (or the pseudogene TRBV3-2) to TRBJ1-2; TRBD1 matches 7 bases. This specimen consisted of peripheral blood, obtained after recovery from COVID-19. This TCR was sampled from a human donor who had recovered from COVID-19. The CDR3, as DNA: TGTGCCAGCAGCCCTCGTAACAGGGGAGACTATGGCTACACCTTC. Amino acid sequence: CASSPRNRGDYGYTF.